This TCR beta chain was identified during a study of blood T cell repertoires in COVID-19. The wider study: Italy, Spain and the United States were the sources of the convalescent and acute COVID-19 samples. T cells, B-cell-depleted T cells, or PBMCs provided the cDNA or gDNA that served as material.

Per the original methods: Nucleated cell counts were estimated from reference gene primer amplification. The method was immunoSEQ multiplex PCR; TCRdb's version includes in-frame clones alone and lacks a portion of them. That table is the source of V, J and clone size, and D and trimming were worked out from the DNA. This table has about 530,000 clones, approximately 88% appearing once. V dropped 2 bases and J dropped 4; count of bases not matched to a gene: 1. This CDR3 spans 16 amino acids. CDR1 and CDR2 (germline): SGHKS, YYEKEE (reference sequence). The rearrangement joins TRBV5-5 to TRBJ2-3; TRBD2 agrees at 16 bases. The sequenced material came from peripheral blood. This TCR was recovered from a woman between 45 and 60 years old with COVID-19, enrolled during active disease. CDR3 loop: CASSFGTSGGADTQYF. The DNA of the CDR3 is TGTGCCAGCAGCTTCGGGACTAGCGGGGGGGCAGATACGCAGTATTTT.